This T cell receptor beta chain was sequenced for a study of radiation and T cells in renal cell carcinoma. General study points: Without pretreatment biopsies, baseline tumor clonotype presence was undetermined.

Time point described: baseline pretreatment blood. Indicated treatment: 15 Gy SBRT to primary tumor, nephrectomy 4 weeks later. Clear cell pathology was present in this patient's renal cell carcinoma. The germline V gene has CDR1 SGHDT and CDR2 YYEEEE. The length of the CDR3 is 17 residues. Unmatched junction bases numbered 5, after V lost 3 bases and J lost 4 bases. On this clone: Its antigen is not identified.

TCRdb's table, derived via immunoSEQ multiplex PCR, lists solely in-frame clones and lacks some. Of 45,000 to 65,000 clones listed, roughly three quarters were seen once; the top ten hold approximately 6.8%. This receptor was identified in a man between 60 and 70 years old with renal cell carcinoma. The chain joins TRBV5-6 to TRBJ2-3; 16 nucleotides match TRBD2. Specimen: blood, collected from a patient whose treatment included radiotherapy and nephrectomy. In DNA form, the CDR3 reads TGTGCCAGCAGCTCGCTCGGGACTAGCGGGGGGGCAGATACGCAGTATTTT. It translates to CASSSLGTSGGADTQYF.